These T cell receptor beta chains were read from a single sample in a study of cytomegalovirus exposure and HLA in healthy donors. Libraries were prepared by immunoSEQ multiplex PCR; TCRdb keeps only in-frame clonotypes and omits some of them. The table shows about 79,000 clones, with approximately 93% occurring only once. The sequencing sample was made of PBMCs. These receptors were obtained from a woman under 40 in good health and CMV-seronegative. CDR3s include the opening cysteine and the closing phenylalanine or tryptophan. D genes are given only for firm matches. Clone size is shown for a subset of rows, as once, few, many or a class of expanded clone.

TRBJ1-4	NA	TRBV6-1	TRBD1	TGTGCCACCAACGTCCCGGGGGACAGGGGTGAAAAACTGTTTTTT	CATNVPGDRGEKLFF
TRBJ2-7	once	TRBV28	NA	TGTGCCAGCGAAGGAGGCTACGAGCAGTACTTC	CASEGGYEQYF
TRBJ2-3	NA	TRBV9	NA	TGTGCCAGCAGCGCCCTCCAGGGTAGCACAGATACGCAGTATTTT	CASSALQGSTDTQYF
TRBJ1-3	NA	TRBV5-6	NA	TGTGCCAGCAGCTTTTCCCGTTTCTCTGGAAACACCATATATTTT	CASSFSRFSGNTIYF
TRBJ2-7	NA	TRBV2	TRBD1	TGTGCCAGCAGTGCCCGGACAGGGGGAAGGGAGCAGTACTTC	CASSARTGGREQYF
TRBJ1-5	once	TRBV6-1	NA	TGTGCCAGCAGTGGCAGGGGAGGCAATCAGCCCCAGCATTTT	CASSGRGGNQPQHF
TRBJ2-1	NA	TRBV9	TRBD2	TGTGCCAGCAGCCCCCGGGACTACCCTAATGAGCAGTTCTTC	CASSPRDYPNEQFF
TRBJ2-7	NA	TRBV13	NA	TGTGCCAGCAGCTTAGACTATGACGAGCAGTACTTC	CASSLDYDEQYF
TRBJ2-3	NA	TRBV5-1	NA	TGCGCCAGCAGCTTGGAAGGGGGTCGAACAGATACGCAGTATTTT	CASSLEGGRTDTQYF
TRBJ2-7	NA	TRBV7-8	NA	TGTGCCAGCAGCCGACCCCCGGGACTCTCTCTGTACGAGCAGTACTTC	CASSRPPGLSLYEQYF